These T cell receptor beta chains were read from a single sample in a study of OX40 agonist ivuxolimab in advanced cancers. Data came from immunoSEQ multiplex PCR; TCRdb stores just in-frame clones and leaves some out. This table holds 10,000 to 15,000 clones, around 90% found once. The sample was CD4+ or CD8+ T cells sorted from blood, taken in a trial of the OX40 agonist ivuxolimab. The receptors come from an adult with an advanced solid tumor such as melanoma, head and neck, liver or kidney cancer. CDR3s include the opening cysteine and the closing phenylalanine or tryptophan. Each record gives: J gene, D gene, clone size, V gene, CDR3 protein, CDR3 DNA. The D gene is left open where the match is weak. Clone size appears in some rows only: once, few, many, or a class for an expanded clone.

TRBJ2-7	TRBD1	few	TRBV5-6	CASSPWTGAYEQYF	TGTGCCAGCAGCCCATGGACAGGGGCCTACGAGCAGTACTTC
TRBJ2-7	.	.	TRBV4-1	CASSQEREQYF	TGCGCCAGCAGCCAAGAAAGGGAGCAGTACTTC
TRBJ2-5	TRBD1	.	TRBV6-5	CASSYPGTEETQYF	TGTGCCAGCAGTTACCCCGGGACAGAAGAGACCCAGTACTTC
TRBJ2-2	TRBD1	.	TRBV9	CASSTRTGTNTGELFF	TGTGCCAGCAGCACTAGGACAGGGACGAACACCGGGGAGCTGTTTTTT
TRBJ1-4	TRBD1	.	TRBV7-7	CASSVGTGSNEKLFF	TGTGCCAGCAGCGTCGGGACAGGGTCTAATGAAAAACTGTTTTTT
TRBJ2-7	.	once	TRBV11-3	CASSLSQGNTYEQYF	TGTGCCAGCAGCTTATCGCAGGGAAACACTTACGAGCAGTACTTC
TRBJ2-2	TRBD2	.	TRBV7-8	CASSTSSGGANGELFF	TGTGCCAGCAGCACGTCTAGCGGGGGGGCCAACGGGGAGCTGTTTTTT
TRBJ1-2	TRBD1	.	TRBV4-2	CASSQDSIRGAYGYTF	TGTGCCAGCAGCCAAGATTCGATCAGGGGGGCCTATGGCTACACCTTC
TRBJ2-3	TRBD2	.	TRBV4-3	CASSQDLAGGGDTQYF	TGCGCCAGCAGCCAAGATCTTGCGGGGGGGGGAGATACGCAGTATTTT
TRBJ2-1	TRBD1	.	TRBV27	CASGDRVYEQFF	TGTGCCAGCGGGGACAGGGTTTATGAGCAGTTCTTC
TRBJ2-7	.	.	TRBV7-3	CASSQEPTSYEQYF	TGCGCCAGCAGCCAAGAACCGACGTCCTACGAGCAGTACTTC
TRBJ2-1	TRBD2	.	TRBV4-1	CASSHFTGTRLNEQFF	TGCGCCAGCAGCCATTTTACCGGGACTAGGCTGAATGAGCAGTTCTTC
TRBJ2-7	.	.	TRBV10-3	CAISEYSGRITYEQYF	TGTGCCATCAGTGAGTACTCGGGACGAATAACCTACGAGCAGTACTTC
TRBJ1-2	.	.	TRBV4-1	CASSLMGFYGYTF	TGCGCCAGCAGCCTAATGGGGTTCTATGGCTACACCTTC
TRBJ2-3	.	.	TRBV4-3	CASSQDPQGPDTQYF	TGCGCCAGCAGCCAAGACCCCCAGGGTCCAGATACGCAGTATTTT
TRBJ1-2	.	.	TRBV6-1	CASSEDLVRPTYGYTF	TGTGCCAGCAGTGAAGACCTTGTCAGGCCAACCTATGGCTACACCTTC
TRBJ2-3	.	few	TRBV7-7	CASSPDSTTDTQYF	TGTGCCAGCAGCCCCGACTCGACCACAGATACGCAGTATTTT
TRBJ2-5	.	.	TRBV9	CASSAAGTEETQYF	TGTGCCAGCAGCGCCGCCGGGACCGAAGAGACCCAGTACTTC
TRBJ2-7	TRBD1	.	TRBV6-5	CASKRAGTGENEQYF	TGTGCCAGCAAGCGGGCCGGGACAGGGGAAAACGAGCAGTACTTC
TRBJ1-3	.	.	TRBV6-5	CASSQYGNTIYF	TGTGCCAGCAGCCAATATGGAAACACCATATATTTT
TRBJ2-2	.	.	TRBV5-5	CASEGPDTGELFF	TGTGCCAGTGAGGGGCCCGACACCGGGGAGCTGTTTTTT
TRBJ2-7	TRBD2	few	TRBV7-9	CASSFPTSGTDEQYF	TGTGCCAGCAGCTTCCCGACTAGCGGTACTGACGAGCAGTACTTC